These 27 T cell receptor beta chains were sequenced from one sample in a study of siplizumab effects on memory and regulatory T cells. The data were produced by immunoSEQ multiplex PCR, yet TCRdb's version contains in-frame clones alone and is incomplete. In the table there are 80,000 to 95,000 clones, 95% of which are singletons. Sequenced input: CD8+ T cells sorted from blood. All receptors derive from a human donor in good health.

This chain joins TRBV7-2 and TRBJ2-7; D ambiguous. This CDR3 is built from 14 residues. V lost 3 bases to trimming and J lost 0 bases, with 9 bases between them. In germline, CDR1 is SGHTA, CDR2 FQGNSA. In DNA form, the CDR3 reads TGTGCCAGCAGCTTGAGGATCAGCTCCTACGAGCAGTACTTC. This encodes CASSLRISSYEQYF.

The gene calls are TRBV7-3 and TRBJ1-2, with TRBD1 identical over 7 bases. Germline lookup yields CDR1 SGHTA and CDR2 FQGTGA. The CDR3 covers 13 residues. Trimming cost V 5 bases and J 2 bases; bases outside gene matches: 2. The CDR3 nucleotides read TGTGCCAGCAGCCCGACAGGGAACTATGGCTACACCTTC. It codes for CASSPTGNYGYTF. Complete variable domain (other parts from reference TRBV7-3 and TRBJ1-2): GAGVSQTPSNKVTEKGKYVELRCDPISGHTALYWYRQSLGQGPEFLIYFQGTGAADDSGLPNDRFFAVRPEGSVSTLKIQRTERGDSAVYLCASSPTGNYGYTFGSGTRLTVV.

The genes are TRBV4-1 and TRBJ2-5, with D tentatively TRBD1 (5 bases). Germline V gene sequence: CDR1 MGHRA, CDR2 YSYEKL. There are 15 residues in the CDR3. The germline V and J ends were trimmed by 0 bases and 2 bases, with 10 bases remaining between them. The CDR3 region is CASSQEGREQETQYF. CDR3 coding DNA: TGCGCCAGCAGCCAAGAAGGCAGGGAACAAGAGACCCAGTACTTC.

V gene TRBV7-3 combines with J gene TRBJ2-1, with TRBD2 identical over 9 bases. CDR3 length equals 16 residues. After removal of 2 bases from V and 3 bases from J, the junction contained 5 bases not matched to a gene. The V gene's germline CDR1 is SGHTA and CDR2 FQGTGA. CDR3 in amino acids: CASSLGYSGSYNEQFF. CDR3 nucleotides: TGTGCCAGCAGCTTAGGGTATAGCGGGAGCTACAATGAGCAGTTCTTC.

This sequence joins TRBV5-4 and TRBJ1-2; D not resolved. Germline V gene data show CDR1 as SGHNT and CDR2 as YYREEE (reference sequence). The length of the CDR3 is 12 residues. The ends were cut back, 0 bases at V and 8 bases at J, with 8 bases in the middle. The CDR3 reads CASSLVPGGYTF. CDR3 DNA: TGTGCCAGCAGCTTGGTACCCGGCGGCTACACCTTC.

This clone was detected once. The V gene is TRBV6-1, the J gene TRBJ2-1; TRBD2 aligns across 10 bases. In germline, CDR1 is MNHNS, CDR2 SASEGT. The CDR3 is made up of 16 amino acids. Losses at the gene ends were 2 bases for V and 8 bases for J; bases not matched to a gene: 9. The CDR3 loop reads CASSEKVGLAGDEQFF. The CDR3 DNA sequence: TGTGCCAGCAGTGAAAAGGTCGGCCTAGCGGGAGATGAGCAGTTCTTC.

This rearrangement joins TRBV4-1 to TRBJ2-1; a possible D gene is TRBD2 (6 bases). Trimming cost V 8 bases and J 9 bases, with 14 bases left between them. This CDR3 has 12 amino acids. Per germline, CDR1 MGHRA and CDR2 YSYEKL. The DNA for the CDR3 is TGCGCCAGCGGAGGGAGTCGGAGTGAGCAGTTCTTC. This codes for CASGGSRSEQFF.

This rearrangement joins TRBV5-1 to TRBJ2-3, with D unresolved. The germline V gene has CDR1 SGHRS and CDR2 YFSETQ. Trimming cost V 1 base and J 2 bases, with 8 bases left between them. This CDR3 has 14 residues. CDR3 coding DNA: TGCGCCAGCAGCTTGCAGGTATTCACAGATACGCAGTATTTT. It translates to CASSLQVFTDTQYF.

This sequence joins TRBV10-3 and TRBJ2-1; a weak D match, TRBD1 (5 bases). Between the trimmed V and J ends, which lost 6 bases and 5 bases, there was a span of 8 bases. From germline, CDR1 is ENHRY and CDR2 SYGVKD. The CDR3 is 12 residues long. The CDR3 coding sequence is TGTGCCATCAGGGACATAGACAATGAGCAGTTCTTC. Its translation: CAIRDIDNEQFF.

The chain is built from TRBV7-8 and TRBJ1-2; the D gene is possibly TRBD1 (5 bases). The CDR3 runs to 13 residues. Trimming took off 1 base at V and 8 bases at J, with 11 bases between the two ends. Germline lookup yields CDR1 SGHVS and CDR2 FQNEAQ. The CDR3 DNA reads TGTGCCAGCAGCTTAGGGAGGGGAAGAGGCTACACCTTC. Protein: CASSLGRGRGYTF.

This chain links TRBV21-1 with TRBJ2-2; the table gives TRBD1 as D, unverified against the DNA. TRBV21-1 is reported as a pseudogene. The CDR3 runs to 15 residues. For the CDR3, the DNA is TGTGCCAGCAGCCCCCAGACAGAGAACACCGGGGAGCTGTTTTTT. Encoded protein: CASSPQTENTGELFF.

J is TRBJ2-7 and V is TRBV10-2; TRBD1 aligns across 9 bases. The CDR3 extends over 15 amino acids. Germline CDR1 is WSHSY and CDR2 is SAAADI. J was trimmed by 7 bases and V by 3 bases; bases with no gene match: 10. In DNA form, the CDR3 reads TGCGCCAGCAGTGATTCCGGGACAGGGCCTGGGGAGCAGTACTTC. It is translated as CASSDSGTGPGEQYF.

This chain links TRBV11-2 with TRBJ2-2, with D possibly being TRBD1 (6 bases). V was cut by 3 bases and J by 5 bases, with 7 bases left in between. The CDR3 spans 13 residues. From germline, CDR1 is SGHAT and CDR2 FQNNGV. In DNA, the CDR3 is TGTGCCAGCAGCTTCCAGGGGACCGGGGAGCTGTTTTTT. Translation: CASSFQGTGELFF.

The CDR3 here is CSVRGTSSQLAKNIQYF. CDR3 DNA sequence: TGCAGCGTTCGCGGGACATCCTCTCAACTAGCCAAAAACATTCAGTACTTC. The chain combines TRBV29-1 with TRBJ2-4; either TRBD1 or TRBD2 may fit D (6 bases each). Trimming removed 5 bases at V and 0 bases at J, with 20 bases between. Germline V gives CDR1 SQVTM, CDR2 ANQGSEA. The CDR3 is 17 amino acids.

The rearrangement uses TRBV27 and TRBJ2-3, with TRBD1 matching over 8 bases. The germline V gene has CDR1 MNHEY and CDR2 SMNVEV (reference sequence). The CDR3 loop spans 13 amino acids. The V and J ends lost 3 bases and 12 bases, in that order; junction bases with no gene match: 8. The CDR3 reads CASSLGGQGFQYF. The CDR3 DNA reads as TGTGCCAGCAGTTTGGGTGGACAGGGCTTCCAGTATTTT.

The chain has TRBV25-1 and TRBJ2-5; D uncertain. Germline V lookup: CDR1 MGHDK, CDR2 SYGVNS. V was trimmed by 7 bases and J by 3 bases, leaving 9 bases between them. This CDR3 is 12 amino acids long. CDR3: CASISGEETQYF. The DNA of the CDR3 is TGTGCCAGCATTTCGGGCGAAGAGACCCAGTACTTC.

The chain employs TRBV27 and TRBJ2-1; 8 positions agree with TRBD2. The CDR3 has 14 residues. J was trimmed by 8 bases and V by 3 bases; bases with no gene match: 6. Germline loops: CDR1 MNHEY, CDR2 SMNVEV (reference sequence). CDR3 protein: CASSFGLAFHEQFF. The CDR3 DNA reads TGTGCCAGCAGTTTCGGACTAGCCTTCCATGAGCAGTTCTTC.

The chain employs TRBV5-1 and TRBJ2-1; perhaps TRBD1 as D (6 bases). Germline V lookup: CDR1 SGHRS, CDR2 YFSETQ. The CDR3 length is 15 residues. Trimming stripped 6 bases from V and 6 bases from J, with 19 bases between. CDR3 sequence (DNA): TGCGCCAGCACCCACCGGGACAAAAGCGTCAATGAGCAGTTCTTC. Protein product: CASTHRDKSVNEQFF.

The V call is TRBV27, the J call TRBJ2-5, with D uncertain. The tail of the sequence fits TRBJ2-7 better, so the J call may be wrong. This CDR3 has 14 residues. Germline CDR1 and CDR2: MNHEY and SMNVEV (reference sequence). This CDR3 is CASSLGRDSYEQYF. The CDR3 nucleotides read TGTGCCAGCAGTTTAGGTAGGGACTCCTACGAGCAGTACTTC.

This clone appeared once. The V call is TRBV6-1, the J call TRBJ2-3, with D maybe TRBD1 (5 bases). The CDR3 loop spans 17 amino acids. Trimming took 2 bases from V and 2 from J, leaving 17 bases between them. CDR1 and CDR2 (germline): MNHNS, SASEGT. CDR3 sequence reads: CASSELLSGRLTDTQYF. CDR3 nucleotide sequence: TGTGCCAGCAGTGAATTGCTTTCAGGGCGCCTCACAGATACGCAGTATTTT.

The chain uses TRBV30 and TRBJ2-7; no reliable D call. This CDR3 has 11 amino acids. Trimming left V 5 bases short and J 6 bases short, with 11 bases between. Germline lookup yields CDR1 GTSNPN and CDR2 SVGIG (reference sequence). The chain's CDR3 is CAWDLNFEQYF. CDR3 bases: TGTGCCTGGGATCTTAACTTCGAGCAGTACTTC.

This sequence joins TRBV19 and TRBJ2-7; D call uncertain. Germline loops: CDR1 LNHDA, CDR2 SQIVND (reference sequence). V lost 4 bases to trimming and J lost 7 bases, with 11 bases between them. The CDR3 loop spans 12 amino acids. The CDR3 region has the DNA TGTGCCAGTAGTAGCCCCTTGGGGGAGCAGTACTTC. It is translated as CASSSPLGEQYF.

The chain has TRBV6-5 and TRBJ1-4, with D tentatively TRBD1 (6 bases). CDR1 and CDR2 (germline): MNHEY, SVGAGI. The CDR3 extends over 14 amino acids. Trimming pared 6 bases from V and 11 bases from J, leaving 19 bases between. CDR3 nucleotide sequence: TGTGCCAGCAGCCGCGACAGGCCCCCTAAGAAACTGTTTTTT. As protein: CASSRDRPPKKLFF.

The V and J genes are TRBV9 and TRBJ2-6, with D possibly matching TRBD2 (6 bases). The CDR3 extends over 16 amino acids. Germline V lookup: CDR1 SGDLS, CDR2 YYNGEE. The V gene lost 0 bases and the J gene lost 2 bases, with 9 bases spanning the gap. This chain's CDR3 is CASSVGGGAGANVLTF. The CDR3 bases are TGTGCCAGCAGCGTAGGTGGCGGGGCTGGGGCCAACGTCCTGACTTTC.

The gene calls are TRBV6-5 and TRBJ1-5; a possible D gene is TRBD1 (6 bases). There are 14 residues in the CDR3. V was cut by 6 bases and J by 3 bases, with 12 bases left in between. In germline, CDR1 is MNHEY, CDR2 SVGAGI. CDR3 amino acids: CASSNRQDNQPQHF. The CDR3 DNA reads TGTGCCAGCAGCAACCGACAGGACAATCAGCCCCAGCATTTT.

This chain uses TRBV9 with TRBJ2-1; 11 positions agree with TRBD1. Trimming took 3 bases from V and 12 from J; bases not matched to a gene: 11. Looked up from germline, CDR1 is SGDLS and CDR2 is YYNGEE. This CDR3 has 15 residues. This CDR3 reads CASSAGTGGAPVQFF. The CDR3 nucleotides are TGTGCCAGCAGCGCCGGGACAGGGGGAGCCCCTGTGCAGTTCTTC. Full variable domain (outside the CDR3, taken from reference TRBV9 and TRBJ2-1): DSGVTQTPKHLITATGQRVTLRCSPRSGDLSVYWYQQSLDQGLQFLIQYYNGEERAKGNILERFSAQQFPDLHSELNLSSLELGDSALYFCASSAGTGGAPVQFFGPGTRLTVL.

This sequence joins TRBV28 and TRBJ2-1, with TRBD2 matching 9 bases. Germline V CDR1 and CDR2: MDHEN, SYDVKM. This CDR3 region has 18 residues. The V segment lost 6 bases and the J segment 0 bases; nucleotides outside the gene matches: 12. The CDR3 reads CASRTLRLADNSYNEQFF. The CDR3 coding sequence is TGTGCCAGCAGAACCCTGAGACTAGCGGACAACTCCTACAATGAGCAGTTCTTC.